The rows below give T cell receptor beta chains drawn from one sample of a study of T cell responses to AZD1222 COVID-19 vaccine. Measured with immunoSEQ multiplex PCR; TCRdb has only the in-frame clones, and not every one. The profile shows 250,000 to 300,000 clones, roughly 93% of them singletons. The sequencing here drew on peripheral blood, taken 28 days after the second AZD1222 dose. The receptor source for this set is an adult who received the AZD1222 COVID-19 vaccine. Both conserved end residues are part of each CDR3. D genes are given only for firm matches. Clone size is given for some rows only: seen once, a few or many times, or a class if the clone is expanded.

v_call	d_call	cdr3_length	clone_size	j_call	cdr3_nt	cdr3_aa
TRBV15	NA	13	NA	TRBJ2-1	TGTGCCACCAGTCAACTTATTAGCGGCGAGCAGTTCTTC	CATSQLISGEQFF
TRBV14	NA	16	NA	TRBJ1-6	TGTGCCAGCAGCCGGGGACCAGGCGCCTATAATTCACCCCTCCACTTT	CASSRGPGAYNSPLHF
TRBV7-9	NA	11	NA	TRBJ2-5	TGTGCCAGTCAGGGTCAAGAGACCCAGTACTTC	CASQGQETQYF
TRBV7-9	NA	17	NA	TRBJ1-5	TGTGCCAGCAGCTTAGGTCCCTCGGGCGGTGGCAATCAGCCCCAGCATTTT	CASSLGPSGGGNQPQHF
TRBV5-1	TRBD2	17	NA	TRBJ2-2	TGCGCCAGCAGCTCGACTAGCGGGGGAGCGAACACCGGGGAGCTGTTTTTT	CASSSTSGGANTGELFF
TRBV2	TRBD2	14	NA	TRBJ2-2	TGTGCCAGCAACGGGCTAGCGGGGAGCGGGGAGCTGTTTTTT	CASNGLAGSGELFF
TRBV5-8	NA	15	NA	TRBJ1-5	TGTGCCAGCAGCTTGGATCCAGGGGAACATCAGCCCCAGCATTTT	CASSLDPGEHQPQHF
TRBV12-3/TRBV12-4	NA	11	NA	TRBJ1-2	TGTGCCAGCAGCTACAGGAAGGGCTACACCTTC	CASSYRKGYTF
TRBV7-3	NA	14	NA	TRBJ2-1	TGTGCCAGCAGCTTATCGACTAGTGTTGATGAGCAGTTCTTC	CASSLSTSVDEQFF
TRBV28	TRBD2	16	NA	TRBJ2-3	TGTGCCAGCAGCCCTATAGGGGCGGGGGAGGCAGATACGCAGTATTTT	CASSPIGAGEADTQYF
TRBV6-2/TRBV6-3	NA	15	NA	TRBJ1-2	TGTGCCAGCAGTTACGGAGGGGCGCCTACCTATGGCTACACCTTC	CASSYGGAPTYGYTF
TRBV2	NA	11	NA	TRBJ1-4	TGTTCAACGGGGGACAATGAAAAACTGTTTTTT	CSTGDNEKLFF
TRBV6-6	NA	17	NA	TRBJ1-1	TGTGCCAGCAGTCTACCCGGGGGAGGGGCGATTAACACTGAAGCTTTCTTT	CASSLPGGGAINTEAFF
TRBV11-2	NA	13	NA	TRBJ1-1	TGTGCCAGCAGACGGACTCAGAACACTGAAGCTTTCTTT	CASRRTQNTEAFF
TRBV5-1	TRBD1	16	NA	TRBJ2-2	TGCGCCAGCAGCCAGGACCTTACAGGGGTCACCGGGGAGCTGTTTTTT	CASSQDLTGVTGELFF
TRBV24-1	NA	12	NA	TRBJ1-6	TGTGCCACCAGCCCTATGAATTCACCCCTCCACTTT	CATSPMNSPLHF
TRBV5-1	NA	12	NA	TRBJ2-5	TGCGCCAGCAGCCAAGGGCAAGAGACCCAGTACTTC	CASSQGQETQYF
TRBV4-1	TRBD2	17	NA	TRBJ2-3	TGCGCCAGCAGCCAGGCACCGGGACTAGCTGCTACAGATACGCAGTATTTT	CASSQAPGLAATDTQYF
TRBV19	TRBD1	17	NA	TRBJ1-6	TGTGCCAGTAGTATAGAGAAGACAGGGGCCAAGGATTCACCCCTCCACTTT	CASSIEKTGAKDSPLHF
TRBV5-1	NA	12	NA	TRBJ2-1	TGCGCCAGCAGCTTGGAGGGGCCTGAGCAGTTCTTC	CASSLEGPEQFF
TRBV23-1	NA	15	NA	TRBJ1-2	TGCGCCAGCAGATCCGCCGCGCCCCATAACTATGGCTACACCTTC	CASRSAAPHNYGYTF
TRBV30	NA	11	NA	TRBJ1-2	TGTGCCTGGAGCGTAGGAGGGGGCTACACCTTC	CAWSVGGGYTF
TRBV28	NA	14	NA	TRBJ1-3	TGTGCCACCAAAACGGGGGACTCTGGAAACACCATATATTTT	CATKTGDSGNTIYF
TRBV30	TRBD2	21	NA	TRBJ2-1	TGTGCCTGGAGTGTACGGGACAGGGGACTAGCGGGAGTCATAACCTACAATGAGCAGTTCTTC	CAWSVRDRGLAGVITYNEQFF
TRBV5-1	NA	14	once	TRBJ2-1	TGCGCCAGCAGCTTGGAAGGGCGTTACAATGAGCAGTTCTTC	CASSLEGRYNEQFF
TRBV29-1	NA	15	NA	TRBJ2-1	TGCAGCGTCGAGAGGGGGGTAGGGGGCATCAATGAGCAGTTCTTC	CSVERGVGGINEQFF
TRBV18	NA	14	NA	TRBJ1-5	TGTGCCAGCTCACCATCGGGGGCGAATCAGCCCCAGCATTTT	CASSPSGANQPQHF
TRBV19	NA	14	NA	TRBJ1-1	TGTGCCAGTAGTATGGCGTGGCAGAACACTGAAGCTTTCTTT	CASSMAWQNTEAFF
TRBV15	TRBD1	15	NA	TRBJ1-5	TGTGCCACCAGCAGAGACATAGGGGGCTACGAGCCCCAGCATTTT	CATSRDIGGYEPQHF
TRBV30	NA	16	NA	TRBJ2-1	TGTGCCTGGACCACATCGGCCCCTAGCTCCTACAATGAGCAGTTCTTC	CAWTTSAPSSYNEQFF
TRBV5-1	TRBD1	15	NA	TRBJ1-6	TGCGCCAGCAGCTACTCAGGGACAGGGATATCACCCCTCCACTTT	CASSYSGTGISPLHF
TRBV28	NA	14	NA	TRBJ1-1	TGTGCCAGCAGTCCAAGGGAAATCAACACTGAAGCTTTCTTT	CASSPREINTEAFF
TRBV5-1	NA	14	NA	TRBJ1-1	TGCGCCAGCAGCTTGACAGGGAGGGACACTGAAGCTTTCTTT	CASSLTGRDTEAFF
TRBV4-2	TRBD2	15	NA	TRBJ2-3	TGTGCCAGCAGCCAAGATTTGCGGGAGGTAGATACGCAGTATTTT	CASSQDLREVDTQYF
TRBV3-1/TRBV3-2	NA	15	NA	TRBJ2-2	TGTGCCAGCAGCCCTCAGGGGAGCGGGACCGGGGAGCTGTTTTTT	CASSPQGSGTGELFF
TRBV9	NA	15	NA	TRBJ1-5	TGTGCCAGCAGCGTAGGCGACATTCTGAATCAGCCCCAGCATTTT	CASSVGDILNQPQHF
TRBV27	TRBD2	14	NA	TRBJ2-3	TGTGCCAGCACCACGGGGGGGGTTGGGGATACGCAGTATTTT	CASTTGGVGDTQYF
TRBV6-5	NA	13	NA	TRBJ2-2	TGTGCCAGCAGTTACGGGGACACCGGGGAGCTGTTTTTT	CASSYGDTGELFF
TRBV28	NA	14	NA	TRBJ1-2	TGTGCCAGCAGTATATCAGGAATTAACTATGGCTACACCTTC	CASSISGINYGYTF
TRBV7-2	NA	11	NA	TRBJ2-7	TGTGCCAGCAGCTTAAAACGAGAGCAGTACTTC	CASSLKREQYF